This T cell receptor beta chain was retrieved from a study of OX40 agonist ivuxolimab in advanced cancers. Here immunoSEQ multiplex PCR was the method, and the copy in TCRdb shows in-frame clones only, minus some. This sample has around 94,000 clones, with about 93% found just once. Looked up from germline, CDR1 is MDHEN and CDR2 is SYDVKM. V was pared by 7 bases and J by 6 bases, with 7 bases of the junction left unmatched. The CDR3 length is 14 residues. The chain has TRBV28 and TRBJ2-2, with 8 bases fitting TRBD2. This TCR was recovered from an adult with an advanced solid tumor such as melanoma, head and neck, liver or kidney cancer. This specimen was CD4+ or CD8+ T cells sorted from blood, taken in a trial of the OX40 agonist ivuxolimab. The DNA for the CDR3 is TGTGCCAGCATCTTGCGGGAGGCCCCCGGGGAGCTGTTTTTT. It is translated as CASILREAPGELFF.